A single T cell receptor (beta chain) is shown here with its context. Antigen unknown. CDR3 size: 15 residues. Trimming pared 6 bases from V and 1 base from J, leaving 18 bases between. Germline CDR1 and CDR2: DFQATT and SNEGSKA (reference sequence). The use of a sample-barcoded 5' primer and a J-beta primer mix characterized a second PCR of roughly 6 to 11 cycles. Each CDR3 protein gets one entry after TCRdb re-called the 5' RACE reads with MiXCR. The sample yields about 1.4 million distinct CDR3 sequences, 59% seen once. Individuals who donated were healthy Caucasians from Russia aged about 6 to 90. This sample is part of a study of blood T cells in healthy people across ages. Study results and limitations: Age showed a roughly linear inverse relationship with TCR beta diversity per million T cells. Possibly confounding the expanded clonotype changes was the fact that donor CMV status was unknown.

The sample comprised blood. This rearrangement joins TRBV20-1 to TRBJ1-1; the D is unclear. The clonotype was recovered from a man between 18 and 29 years old in good health. The CDR3 DNA sequence: TGCAGTGCCCTACCCAGGCGGGATGGGAACACTGAAGCTTTCTTT. Translating it yields CSALPRRDGNTEAFF.